The present TCR beta chain was sequenced within a study of blood T cell repertoires in COVID-19 (dated by TCRdb to the early 2020s). Some background on the complete study: Samples from collaborators originated in the United States, Italy and Spain and spanned both the acute and convalescent phases of COVID-19. Where HLA class I and class II types were available, the types were taken from metadata supplied by the sample provider, not from assay-based typing. The samples were drawn from the first 160 participants of the ongoing ImmuneRACE study and from 1,254 subjects provided by 6 global collaborators. Nearly every sample came with metadata listing a de-identified subject ID, COVID-19 status, age in years and sex. The prospective study material was composed of cDNA or gDNA derived from T cells, B-cell-depleted T cells, or PBMCs. The repertoires were made available in a free public database intended to serve as a resource for research on the immune response to SARS-CoV-2. Subjects who had been exposed to COVID-19, were actively infected with it, or had recovered from it provided the deeply sampled blood TCRbeta repertoires that made up the dataset. Paper-wide results and their limitations: The amount of clinical and demographic metadata varied by source and participant and was provided uncurated.

The CDR3, cysteine through phenylalanine, is 15 amino acids long. Only the CDR3 DNA stays, 45 bases, in frame from base 1. Per the germline V gene, SGDLS is the CDR1 and YYNGEE is the CDR2. Trimming removed 3 bases from V and 5 bases from J; the gene matches leave 2 bases unexplained. On this clone: Its antigen target is currently unknown. No clone much larger than this one lies a single base away; base qualities are absent.

Whole blood was collected in K2EDTA tubes by collaborating institutions according to the institutions' own protocols. Collaborator samples were shipped for TCRbeta analysis as frozen whole blood, isolated PBMCs, or DNA extracted from either sample type. The immunoSEQ Assay, a bias-controlled multiplex PCR, was used to amplify TCRbeta CDR3 regions from genomic DNA. The authors' pipeline ran thus. Nucleated cell counts per sample were estimated from amplification of reference gene primers within the assay. To quantify the absolute abundance of each unique TCRbeta CDR3 rearrangement, sequence reads were collapsed and filtered. For each sample, productive Simpson clonality was calculated by taking the square root of Simpson's diversity index across productive rearrangements. TCRdb retrieved this table from immuneACCESS and kept in-frame rearrangements only. Not all clones are present; in checked studies, unresolved V genes account for under half, and no reason is known for the remainder. That table gives V, J and clone size, and the DNA gave D and trimming. Within this sample are roughly 99,000 clones, with around nine tenths of them counted one time only. In total, the top ten clones hold approximately 1.2% of the sample.

Source material: peripheral blood. The rearrangement joined TRBV9 to TRBJ2-1, with 13 bases in between that match TRBD2. The TCR sequence derives from a woman aged 25 to 39 with acute or convalescent COVID-19. The sequence in DNA is TGTGCCAGCAGCGAGGGGACTAGCGGGAACAATGAGCAGTTCTTC. This codes for CASSEGTSGNNEQFF.